This T cell receptor beta chain was obtained from a study of T-cell memory formation after mild COVID-19. The study's findings and limits: Clones contracting across day 15 to 85 had a balanced CD4/CD8 profile; later expanding clones leaned CD4+. Mainly in CM and EM were contracting CD4+ clones; CD8+ were in EMRA. The appearance of some responding clones in pre-infection memory suggested that cross-reactive memory joined.

One entry per CDR3 protein results from TCRdb running MiXCR on the 5' RACE reads. The sample records about 430,000 distinct CDR3 sequences, approximately 24% being singletons. As regards this clonotype: Antigen unknown.

This CDR3 is built from 14 residues. Deletions cut 4 bases from V and 4 bases from J, with 13 bases between. The V gene's germline CDR1 is LGHDT and CDR2 YNNKEL (reference sequence). Sample: PBMCs or a T cell subset sorted from them (not recorded which). The chain has TRBV3-1 and TRBJ2-5; tentative D call: TRBD1 (6 bases). The TCR comes from an adult woman who had mild COVID-19 (a few samples of this study predate the infection). Cell type and time point are not known. CDR3 loop: CASSPTTGSETQYF. In nucleotides, the CDR3 is TGTGCCAGCAGCCCGACTACAGGGTCAGAGACCCAGTACTTC.